The clone carrying this T cell receptor (beta chain) was seen at least ten times. This specimen belongs to a study of early T cells in non-severe SARS-CoV-2 infection. This CDR3 has 14 amino acids. The V end was cut by 6 bases, the J end by 2 bases, with 14 bases between. Germline V gives CDR1 MDHEN, CDR2 SYDVKM. TCRdb ran MiXCR on the 5' RACE reads and lists one entry per CDR3 protein. Of fewer than 65,000 distinct CDR3 sequences in the sample, around 8.3% were seen once. V usage is TRBV28 and J usage is TRBJ2-7; D tentatively fits TRBD1 or TRBD2 (6 bases each). The sequencing used whole blood, collected at baseline. The clonotype was recovered from an adult who was a healthcare worker with PCR-confirmed SARS-CoV-2 infection or an uninfected control (not recorded which). The CDR3 nucleotides read TGTGCCAGCAGCAAAGGGGGGAGTACCTACGAGCAGTACTTC. Translating gives CASSKGGSTYEQYF. The whole variable domain, filled in from reference TRBV28 and TRBJ2-7, reads DVKVTQSSRYLVKRTGEKVFLECVQDMDHENMFWYRQDPGLGLRLIYFSYDVKMKEKGDIPEGYSVSREKKERFSLILESASTNQTSMYLCASSKGGSTYEQYFGPGTRLTVT.